This T cell receptor (beta chain) was captured in a study of blood T cell repertoires in COVID-19. Methods used by the authors: Reference gene primer amplification gave nucleated cell count estimates. The protocol was immunoSEQ multiplex PCR, while the TCRdb copy is restricted to in-frame clones and leaves out a portion. The V and J calls and clone size come from that table; D and trimming were worked out from the DNA. The sample lists about 170,000 clones; around four fifths were seen once. With 4 bases removed from V and 5 bases from J, the gap between germline ends came to 15 bases. The CDR3 contains 14 residues. Per the germline V gene, CDR1 is SNHLY and CDR2 is FYNNEI.

The rearrangement links TRBV2 to TRBJ2-7; D is possibly TRBD1 (6 bases). The material sequenced was peripheral blood. This clonotype was obtained from an elderly woman with COVID-19, enrolled during active disease. The CDR3 DNA reads TGTGCCAGCAGTGTGAACAGGGCTGACCACGAGCAGTACTTC. Translation gives CASSVNRADHEQYF.